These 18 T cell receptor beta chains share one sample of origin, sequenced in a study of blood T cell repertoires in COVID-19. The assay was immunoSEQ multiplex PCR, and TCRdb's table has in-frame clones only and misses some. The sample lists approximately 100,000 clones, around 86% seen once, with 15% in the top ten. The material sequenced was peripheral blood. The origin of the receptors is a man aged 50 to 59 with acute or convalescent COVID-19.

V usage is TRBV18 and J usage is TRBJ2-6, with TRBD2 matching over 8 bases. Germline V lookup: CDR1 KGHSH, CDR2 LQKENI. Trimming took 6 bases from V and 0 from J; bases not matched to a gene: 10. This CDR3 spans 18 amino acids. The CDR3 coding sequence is TGTGCCAGCTCCCCCGGGATAGCGGGACTCTCTGGGGCCAACGTCCTGACTTTC. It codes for CASSPGIAGLSGANVLTF.

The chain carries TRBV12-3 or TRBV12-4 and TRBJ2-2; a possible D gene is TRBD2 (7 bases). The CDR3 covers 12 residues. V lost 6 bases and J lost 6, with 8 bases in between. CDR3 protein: CASSGGPGELFF. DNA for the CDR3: TGTGCCAGCAGCGGGGGGCCCGGGGAGCTGTTTTTT.

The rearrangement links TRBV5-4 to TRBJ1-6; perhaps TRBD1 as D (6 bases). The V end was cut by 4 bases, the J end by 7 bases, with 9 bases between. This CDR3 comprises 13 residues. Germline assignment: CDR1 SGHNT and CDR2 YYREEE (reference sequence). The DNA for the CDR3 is TGTGCCAGCAGCCCGAGGGGGAATTCACCCCTCCACTTT. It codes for CASSPRGNSPLHF.

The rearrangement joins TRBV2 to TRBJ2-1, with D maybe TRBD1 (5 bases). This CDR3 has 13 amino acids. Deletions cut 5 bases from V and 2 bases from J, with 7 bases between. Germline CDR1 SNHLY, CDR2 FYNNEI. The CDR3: CASSLQAYNEQFF. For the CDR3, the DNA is TGTGCCAGCAGTCTACAGGCCTACAATGAGCAGTTCTTC.

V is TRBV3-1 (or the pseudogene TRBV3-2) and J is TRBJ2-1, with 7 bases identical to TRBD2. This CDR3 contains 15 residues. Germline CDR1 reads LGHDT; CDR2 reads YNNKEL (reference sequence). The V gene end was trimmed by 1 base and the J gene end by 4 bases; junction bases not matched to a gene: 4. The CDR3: CASSQGLADYNEQFF. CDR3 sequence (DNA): TGTGCCAGCAGCCAAGGGCTAGCGGATTACAATGAGCAGTTCTTC.

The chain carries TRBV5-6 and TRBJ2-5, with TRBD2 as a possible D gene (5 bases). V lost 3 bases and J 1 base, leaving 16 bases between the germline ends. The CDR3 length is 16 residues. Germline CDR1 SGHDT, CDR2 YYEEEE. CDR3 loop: CASSSLGRSVQETQYF. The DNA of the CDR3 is TGTGCCAGCAGCTCGTTGGGGAGATCCGTCCAAGAGACCCAGTACTTC. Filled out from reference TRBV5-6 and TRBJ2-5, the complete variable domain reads DAGVTQSPTHLIKTRGQQVTLRCSPKSGHDTVSWYQQALGQGPQFIFQYYEEEERQRGNFPDRFSGHQFPNYSSELNVNALLLGDSALYLCASSSLGRSVQETQYFGPGTRLLVL.

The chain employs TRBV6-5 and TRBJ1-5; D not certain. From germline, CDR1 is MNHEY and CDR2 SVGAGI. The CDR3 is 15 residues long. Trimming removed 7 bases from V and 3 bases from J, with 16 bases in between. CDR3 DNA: TGTGCCAGCAACCCTGGACTCGGCCCCAATCAGCCCCAGCATTTT. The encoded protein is CASNPGLGPNQPQHF.

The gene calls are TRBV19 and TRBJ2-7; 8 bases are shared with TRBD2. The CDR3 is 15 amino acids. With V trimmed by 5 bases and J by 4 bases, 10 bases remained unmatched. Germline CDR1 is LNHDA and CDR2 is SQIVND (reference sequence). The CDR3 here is CASSAGSGSRYEQYF. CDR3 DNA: TGTGCCAGTAGTGCTGGGAGCGGGAGTCGGTACGAGCAGTACTTC.

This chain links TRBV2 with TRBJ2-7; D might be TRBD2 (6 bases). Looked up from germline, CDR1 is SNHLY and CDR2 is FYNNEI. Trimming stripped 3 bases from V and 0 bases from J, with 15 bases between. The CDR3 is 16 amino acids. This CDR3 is CASSETRDLSSYEQYF. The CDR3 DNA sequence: TGTGCCAGCAGTGAGACCCGGGACTTGAGCTCCTACGAGCAGTACTTC.

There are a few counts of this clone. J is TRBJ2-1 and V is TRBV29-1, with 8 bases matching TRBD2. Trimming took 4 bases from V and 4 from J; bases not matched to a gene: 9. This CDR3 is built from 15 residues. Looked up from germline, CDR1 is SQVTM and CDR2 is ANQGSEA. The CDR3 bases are TGCAGCGTTGTGCTAGCGGGCCGAGGGTACAATGAGCAGTTCTTC. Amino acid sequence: CSVVLAGRGYNEQFF.

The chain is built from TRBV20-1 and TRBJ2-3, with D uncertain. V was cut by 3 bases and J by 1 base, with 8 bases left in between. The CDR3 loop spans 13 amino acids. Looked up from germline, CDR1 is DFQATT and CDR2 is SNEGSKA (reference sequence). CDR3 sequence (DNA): TGCAGTGCTAGTGATCTCCGCACAGATACGCAGTATTTT. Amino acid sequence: CSASDLRTDTQYF.

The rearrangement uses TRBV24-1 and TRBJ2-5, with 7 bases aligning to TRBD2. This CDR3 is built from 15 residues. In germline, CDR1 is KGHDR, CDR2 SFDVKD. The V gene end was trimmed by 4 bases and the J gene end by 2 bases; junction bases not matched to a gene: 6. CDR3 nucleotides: TGTGCCACCAGTGAAATAGCGGGTCGGCAAGAGACCCAGTACTTC. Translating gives CATSEIAGRQETQYF.

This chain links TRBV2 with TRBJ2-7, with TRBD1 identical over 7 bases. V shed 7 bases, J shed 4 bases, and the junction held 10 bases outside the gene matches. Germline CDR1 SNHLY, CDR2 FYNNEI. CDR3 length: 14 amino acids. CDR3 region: CASKGQGVGYEQYF. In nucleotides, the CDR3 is TGTGCCAGCAAGGGCCAGGGGGTAGGTTACGAGCAGTACTTC.

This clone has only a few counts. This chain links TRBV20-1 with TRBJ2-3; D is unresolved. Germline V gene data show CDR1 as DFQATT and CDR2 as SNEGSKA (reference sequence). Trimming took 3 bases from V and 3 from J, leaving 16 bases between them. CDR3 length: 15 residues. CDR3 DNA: TGCAGTGCTAGTGCGAGCGAGAGCTTAACAGATACGCAGTATTTT. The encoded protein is CSASASESLTDTQYF.

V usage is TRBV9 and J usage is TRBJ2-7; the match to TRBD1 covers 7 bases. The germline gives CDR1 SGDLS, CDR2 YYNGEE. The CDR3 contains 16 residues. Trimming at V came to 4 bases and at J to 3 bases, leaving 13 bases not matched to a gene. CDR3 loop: CASSPASGTAYYEQYF. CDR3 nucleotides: TGTGCCAGCAGCCCAGCCTCCGGGACAGCCTACTACGAGCAGTACTTC.

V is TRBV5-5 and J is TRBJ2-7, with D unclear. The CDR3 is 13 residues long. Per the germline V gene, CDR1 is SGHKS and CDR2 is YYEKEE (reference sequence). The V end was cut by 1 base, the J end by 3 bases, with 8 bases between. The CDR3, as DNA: TGTGCCAGCAGCTTGACGAGTCTCTACGAGCAGTACTTC. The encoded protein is CASSLTSLYEQYF. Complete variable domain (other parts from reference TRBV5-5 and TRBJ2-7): DAGVTQSPTHLIKTRGQQVTLRCSPISGHKSVSWYQQVLGQGPQFIFQYYEKEERGRGNFPDRFSARQFPNYSSELNVNALLLGDSALYLCASSLTSLYEQYFGPGTRLTVT.

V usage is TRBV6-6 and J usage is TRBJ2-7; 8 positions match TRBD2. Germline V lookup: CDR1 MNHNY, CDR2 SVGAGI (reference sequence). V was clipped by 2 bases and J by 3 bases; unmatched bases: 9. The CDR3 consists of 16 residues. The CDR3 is CASSYTLSGRGYEQYF. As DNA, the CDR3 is TGTGCCAGCAGTTACACCCTCAGCGGGAGAGGCTACGAGCAGTACTTC.

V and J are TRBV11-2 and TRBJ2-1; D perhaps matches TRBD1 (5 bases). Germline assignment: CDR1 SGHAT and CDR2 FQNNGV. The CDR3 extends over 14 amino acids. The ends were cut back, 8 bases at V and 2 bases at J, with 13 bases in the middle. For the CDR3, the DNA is TGTGCCAGCCAACGTCAGGGTACCTACAATGAGCAGTTCTTC. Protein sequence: CASQRQGTYNEQFF.